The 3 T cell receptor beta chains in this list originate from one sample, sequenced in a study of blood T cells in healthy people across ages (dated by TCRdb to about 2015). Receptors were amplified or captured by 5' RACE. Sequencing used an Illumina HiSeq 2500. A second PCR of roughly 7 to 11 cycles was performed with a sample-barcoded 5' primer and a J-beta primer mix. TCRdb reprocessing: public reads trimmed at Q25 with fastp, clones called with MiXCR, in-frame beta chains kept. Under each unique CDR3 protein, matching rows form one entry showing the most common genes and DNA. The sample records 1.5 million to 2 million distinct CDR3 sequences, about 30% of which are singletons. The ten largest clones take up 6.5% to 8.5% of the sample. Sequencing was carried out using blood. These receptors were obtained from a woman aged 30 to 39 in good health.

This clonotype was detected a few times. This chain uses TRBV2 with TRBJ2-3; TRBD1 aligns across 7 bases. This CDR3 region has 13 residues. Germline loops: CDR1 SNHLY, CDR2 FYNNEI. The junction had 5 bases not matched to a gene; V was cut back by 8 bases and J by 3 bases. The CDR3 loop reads CASAIQGTDTQYF. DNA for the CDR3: TGTGCCAGCGCAATACAGGGGACAGATACGCAGTATTTT.

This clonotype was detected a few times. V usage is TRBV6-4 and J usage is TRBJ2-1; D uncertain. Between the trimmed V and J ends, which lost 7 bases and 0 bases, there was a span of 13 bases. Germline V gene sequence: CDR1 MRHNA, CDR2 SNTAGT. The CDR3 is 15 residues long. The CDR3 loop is CASIYTASSYNEQFF. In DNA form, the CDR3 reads TGTGCCAGCATCTATACAGCGAGCTCCTACAATGAGCAGTTCTTC.

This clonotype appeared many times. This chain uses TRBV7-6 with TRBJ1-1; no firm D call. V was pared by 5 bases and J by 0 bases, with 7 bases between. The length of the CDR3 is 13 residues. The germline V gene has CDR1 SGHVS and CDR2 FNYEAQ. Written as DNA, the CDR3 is TGTGCCAGCAGCGCGCAGCTGAACACTGAAGCTTTCTTT. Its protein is CASSAQLNTEAFF.